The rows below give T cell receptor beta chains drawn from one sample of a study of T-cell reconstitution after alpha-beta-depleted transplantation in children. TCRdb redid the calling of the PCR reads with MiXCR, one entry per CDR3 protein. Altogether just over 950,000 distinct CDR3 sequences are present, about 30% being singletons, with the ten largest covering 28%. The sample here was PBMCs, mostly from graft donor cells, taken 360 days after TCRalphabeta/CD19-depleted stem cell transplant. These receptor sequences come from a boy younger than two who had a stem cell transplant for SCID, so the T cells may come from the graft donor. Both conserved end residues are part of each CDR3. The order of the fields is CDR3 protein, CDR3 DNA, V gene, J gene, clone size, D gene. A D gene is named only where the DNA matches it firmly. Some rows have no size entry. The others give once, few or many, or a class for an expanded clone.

CDR3 protein: CASSTDRANTGELFF
CDR3 DNA: TGCGCCAGCAGCACGGACAGGGCGAACACCGGGGAGCTGTTTTTT
V gene: TRBV5-1
J gene: TRBJ2-2
clone size: .
D gene: TRBD1

CDR3 protein: CASRPGTGYVTDTQYF
CDR3 DNA: TGTGCCAGCAGACCCGGGACAGGGTATGTCACAGATACGCAGTATTTT
V gene: TRBV27
J gene: TRBJ2-3
clone size: few
D gene: TRBD1

CDR3 protein: CAARDGYGYTF
CDR3 DNA: TGCGCGGCGCGGGACGGCTATGGCTACACCTTC
V gene: TRBV5-1
J gene: TRBJ1-2
clone size: few
D gene: .

CDR3 protein: CASSFAPEDTQYF
CDR3 DNA: TGTGCCAGCAGTTTTGCACCGGAAGATACGCAGTATTTT
V gene: TRBV12-3/TRBV12-4
J gene: TRBJ2-3
clone size: .
D gene: .

CDR3 protein: CASSLTDSHNEQFF
CDR3 DNA: TGTGCCAGCAGCTTAACCGACTCCCACAATGAGCAGTTCTTC
V gene: TRBV7-9
J gene: TRBJ2-1
clone size: few
D gene: .

CDR3 protein: CASSNPGHREGLKTNTGELFF
CDR3 DNA: TGCGCCAGCAGCAATCCGGGACACCGAGAGGGGTTAAAAACGAACACCGGGGAGCTGTTTTTT
V gene: TRBV5-1
J gene: TRBJ2-2
clone size: .
D gene: .

CDR3 protein: CASSVSLSGGNTGELFF
CDR3 DNA: TGTGCCAGCAGCGTGAGTCTTAGCGGGGGGAACACCGGGGAGCTGTTTTTT
V gene: TRBV9
J gene: TRBJ2-2
clone size: .
D gene: TRBD2

CDR3 protein: CASSYLAGGTEELFF
CDR3 DNA: TGTGCCAGCAGTTACCTAGCGGGGGGGACCGAGGAGCTGTTTTTT
V gene: TRBV6-5
J gene: TRBJ2-2
clone size: few
D gene: TRBD2

CDR3 protein: CASSPQRIYGYTF
CDR3 DNA: TGTGCCAGCAGTCCCCAAAGGATCTATGGCTACACCTTC
V gene: TRBV12-3/TRBV12-4
J gene: TRBJ1-2
clone size: .
D gene: .

CDR3 protein: CASRTLDRDFTDTQYF
CDR3 DNA: TGTGCCAGCAGGACGTTAGACAGGGATTTCACAGATACGCAGTATTTT
V gene: TRBV12-3/TRBV12-4
J gene: TRBJ2-3
clone size: .
D gene: TRBD1

CDR3 protein: CASSRAGTQYF
CDR3 DNA: TGTGCCAGCAGTCGCGCAGGGACCCAGTACTTC
V gene: TRBV6-5
J gene: TRBJ2-5
clone size: few
D gene: .

CDR3 protein: CASSLYRALTDTQYF
CDR3 DNA: TGTGCCAGCAGTTTATACCGGGCTCTCACAGATACGCAGTATTTT
V gene: TRBV28
J gene: TRBJ2-3
clone size: once
D gene: .

CDR3 protein: CASSGRDREFWKENTEAFF
CDR3 DNA: TGTGCCAGCAGTGGCCGGGACAGGGAATTTTGGAAGGAGAACACTGAAGCTTTCTTT
V gene: TRBV6-1
J gene: TRBJ1-1
clone size: .
D gene: TRBD1

CDR3 protein: CASRPRQITDTQYF
CDR3 DNA: TGTGCCAGCAGACCCCGGCAGATTACAGATACGCAGTATTTT
V gene: TRBV12-3/TRBV12-4
J gene: TRBJ2-3
clone size: .
D gene: .

CDR3 protein: CASSFRWTSYNEQFF
CDR3 DNA: TGTGCCAGCAGTTTTAGGTGGACCTCCTACAATGAGCAGTTCTTC
V gene: TRBV4-2
J gene: TRBJ2-1
clone size: few
D gene: .

CDR3 protein: CSAVGHLGTEAFF
CDR3 DNA: TGCAGTGCTGTGGGACACCTGGGGACTGAAGCTTTCTTT
V gene: TRBV20-1
J gene: TRBJ1-1
clone size: .
D gene: .

CDR3 protein: CSARDLAGLYNEQFF
CDR3 DNA: TGCAGTGCTAGAGATCTAGCGGGTTTATACAATGAGCAGTTCTTC
V gene: TRBV20-1
J gene: TRBJ2-1
clone size: .
D gene: TRBD2

CDR3 protein: CASKYEGGVHEQYF
CDR3 DNA: TGTGCCAGCAAATACGAGGGGGGGGTCCACGAGCAGTACTTC
V gene: TRBV6-1
J gene: TRBJ2-7
clone size: .
D gene: .

CDR3 protein: CASSFLLRNPSNYGYTF
CDR3 DNA: TGTGCCAGCAGTTTCCTACTAAGAAACCCATCTAACTATGGCTACACCTTC
V gene: TRBV6-5
J gene: TRBJ1-2
clone size: .
D gene: .

CDR3 protein: CAIGRGSYEQYF
CDR3 DNA: TGTGCCATCGGCAGGGGCTCCTACGAGCAGTACTTC
V gene: TRBV10-3
J gene: TRBJ2-7
clone size: few
D gene: .

CDR3 protein: CSAKPQGPQTLYEQYF
CDR3 DNA: TGCAGTGCTAAGCCCCAGGGCCCCCAGACACTCTACGAGCAGTACTTC
V gene: TRBV20-1
J gene: TRBJ2-7
clone size: few
D gene: .

CDR3 protein: CASSPGQGMYYTEAFF
CDR3 DNA: TGTGCCAGCAGCCCGGGACAGGGGATGTATTACACTGAAGCTTTCTTT
V gene: TRBV5-5
J gene: TRBJ1-1
clone size: few
D gene: TRBD1

CDR3 protein: CATSNTFLETQYF
CDR3 DNA: TGTGCCACCAGCAACACGTTCTTGGAGACCCAGTACTTC
V gene: TRBV15
J gene: TRBJ2-5
clone size: few
D gene: .

CDR3 protein: CASSSLSGEGYNEQFF
CDR3 DNA: TGTGCCAGCAGCTCCCTCAGCGGGGAGGGGTACAATGAGCAGTTCTTC
V gene: TRBV11-2
J gene: TRBJ2-1
clone size: .
D gene: TRBD2

CDR3 protein: CSAISGVAKNIQYF
CDR3 DNA: TGCAGTGCTATTAGCGGGGTAGCCAAAAACATTCAGTACTTC
V gene: TRBV20-1
J gene: TRBJ2-4
clone size: many
D gene: TRBD2

CDR3 protein: CSVGGGEETQYF
CDR3 DNA: TGCAGTGTAGGGGGCGGGGAAGAGACCCAGTACTTC
V gene: TRBV20-1
J gene: TRBJ2-5
clone size: .
D gene: .

CDR3 protein: CASPRLETQYF
CDR3 DNA: TGTGCCAGCCCCAGGCTGGAGACCCAGTACTTC
V gene: TRBV27
J gene: TRBJ2-5
clone size: .
D gene: .

CDR3 protein: CASSLSDGGRETQYF
CDR3 DNA: TGTGCCAGCAGTCTCTCAGACGGGGGAAGGGAGACCCAGTACTTC
V gene: TRBV12-3/TRBV12-4
J gene: TRBJ2-5
clone size: few
D gene: .

CDR3 protein: CSASGSGGWAYNEQFF
CDR3 DNA: TGCAGTGCTAGTGGTAGCGGGGGTTGGGCCTACAATGAGCAGTTCTTC
V gene: TRBV20-1
J gene: TRBJ2-1
clone size: .
D gene: TRBD2

CDR3 protein: CASSYGGGVTNTDTQYF
CDR3 DNA: TGTGCCAGCAGTTACGGGGGTGGGGTCACGAACACAGATACGCAGTATTTT
V gene: TRBV6-5
J gene: TRBJ2-3
clone size: .
D gene: .

CDR3 protein: CASSPTGTLTSGANVLTF
CDR3 DNA: TGTGCCAGCTCACCAACCGGGACCCTAACCTCTGGGGCCAACGTCCTGACTTTC
V gene: TRBV18
J gene: TRBJ2-6
clone size: once
D gene: .

CDR3 protein: CSARALWEVPEETQYF
CDR3 DNA: TGCAGTGCTAGGGCCCTGTGGGAGGTACCCGAAGAGACCCAGTACTTC
V gene: TRBV20-1
J gene: TRBJ2-5
clone size: .
D gene: .

CDR3 protein: CASSLSGGGVAFGDTQYF
CDR3 DNA: TGTGCCAGCAGCTTAAGTGGCGGGGGGGTTGCATTTGGAGATACGCAGTATTTT
V gene: TRBV11-2
J gene: TRBJ2-3
clone size: .
D gene: TRBD2

CDR3 protein: CASAPPGPHQETQYF
CDR3 DNA: TGTGCCAGCGCCCCTCCGGGACCCCACCAAGAGACCCAGTACTTC
V gene: TRBV12-3/TRBV12-4
J gene: TRBJ2-5
clone size: .
D gene: .

CDR3 protein: CASSQTGPSYNEQFF
CDR3 DNA: TGCGCCAGCAGCCAGACAGGGCCTTCCTACAATGAGCAGTTCTTC
V gene: TRBV4-1
J gene: TRBJ2-1
clone size: .
D gene: TRBD1

CDR3 protein: CASNDPGVYQETQYF
CDR3 DNA: TGTGCCAGCAACGACCCCGGGGTCTACCAAGAGACCCAGTACTTC
V gene: TRBV6-1
J gene: TRBJ2-5
clone size: .
D gene: .

CDR3 protein: CASSLAFRGRGYEQYF
CDR3 DNA: TGTGCCAGCAGCCTCGCCTTCAGGGGCCGGGGGTACGAGCAGTACTTC
V gene: TRBV28
J gene: TRBJ2-7
clone size: .
D gene: .

CDR3 protein: CASSPGHRDTQYF
CDR3 DNA: TGTGCCAGCTCACCGGGCCACAGAGATACGCAGTATTTT
V gene: TRBV18
J gene: TRBJ2-3
clone size: few
D gene: .

CDR3 protein: CASSLGLAGESTDTQYF
CDR3 DNA: TGTGCCAGCAGTCTGGGACTAGCGGGGGAGTCCACAGATACGCAGTATTTT
V gene: TRBV12-3/TRBV12-4
J gene: TRBJ2-3
clone size: .
D gene: TRBD2

CDR3 protein: CASSIGTSSTDTQYF
CDR3 DNA: TGTGCCAGCAGTATCGGGACAAGTAGCACAGATACGCAGTATTTT
V gene: TRBV6-1
J gene: TRBJ2-3
clone size: few
D gene: .

CDR3 protein: CASSQELGTASTKQYF
CDR3 DNA: TGTGCCAGCAGCCAAGAGCTAGGGACAGCCTCTACGAAGCAGTACTTC
V gene: TRBV14
J gene: TRBJ2-7
clone size: .
D gene: TRBD1

CDR3 protein: CASCYWFSSLAGSNEQFF
CDR3 DNA: TGTGCCAGCTGTTATTGGTTCTCGTCGCTAGCGGGGAGCAATGAGCAGTTCTTC
V gene: TRBV6-2/TRBV6-3
J gene: TRBJ2-1
clone size: .
D gene: TRBD2

CDR3 protein: CASSLPLGLAGDGDTQYF
CDR3 DNA: TGTGCCAGCAGTTTACCTTTGGGGCTAGCGGGGGATGGAGATACGCAGTATTTT
V gene: TRBV12-3/TRBV12-4
J gene: TRBJ2-3
clone size: .
D gene: TRBD2

CDR3 protein: CASSSSRAQADTQYF
CDR3 DNA: TGTGCCAGCAGCTCTTCACGGGCACAGGCAGATACGCAGTATTTT
V gene: TRBV11-2
J gene: TRBJ2-3
clone size: .
D gene: .

CDR3 protein: CSARDPRVAFSYEQYF
CDR3 DNA: TGCAGTGCTAGAGATCCGAGAGTAGCGTTCTCCTACGAGCAGTACTTC
V gene: TRBV20-1
J gene: TRBJ2-7
clone size: .
D gene: .

CDR3 protein: CASSQALRKGEQYF
CDR3 DNA: TGCGCCAGCAGCCAAGCTCTTAGGAAAGGAGAGCAGTACTTC
V gene: TRBV4-3
J gene: TRBJ2-7
clone size: .
D gene: .

CDR3 protein: CASSPTGRYEQYF
CDR3 DNA: TGCGCCAGCAGCCCAACGGGCCGCTACGAGCAGTACTTC
V gene: TRBV5-1
J gene: TRBJ2-7
clone size: few
D gene: .

CDR3 protein: CASSSGGFLRGDTQYF
CDR3 DNA: TGTGCCAGCAGCTCAGGGGGCTTCCTCCGAGGAGATACGCAGTATTTT
V gene: TRBV5-6
J gene: TRBJ2-3
clone size: .
D gene: TRBD1

CDR3 protein: CSAIGGGGNTIYF
CDR3 DNA: TGCAGTGCTATAGGGGGCGGCGGAAACACCATATATTTT
V gene: TRBV20-1
J gene: TRBJ1-3
clone size: .
D gene: TRBD1